Listed below are T cell receptor beta chains from one sample, sequenced in a study of cytomegalovirus exposure and HLA in healthy donors. Clones were sequenced by immunoSEQ multiplex PCR, and TCRdb holds only the in-frame ones, with some missing. The sample has 350,000 or so clones, 80% to 90% seen once. The source material was PBMCs. The receptors here all came from a woman aged 18-35 years in good health and CMV-seronegative. Each CDR3 is given with its conserved first and last residue. A D gene is named only where the DNA matches it firmly. Expanded clones are given a class, and other clones once, few, many or no size at all.

size,V,J,D,DNA,CDR3
.,TRBV2,TRBJ1-2,TRBD1,TGTGCCAGCAGACCCGGACAGGGGCACTATGGCTACACCTTC,CASRPGQGHYGYTF
.,TRBV27,TRBJ2-7,TRBD1,TGTGCCAGCAGTTTTGGGACAGGGGTCTACGAGCAGTACTTC,CASSFGTGVYEQYF
.,TRBV18,TRBJ2-2,TRBD1,TGTGCCAGCTCACCGAGACAGGGGGCGGCGAGCACCGGGGAGCTGTTTTTT,CASSPRQGAASTGELFF
few,TRBV20-1,TRBJ1-1,.,TGCAGTGCTATGCTACCCCCTGAAGCTTTCTTT,CSAMLPPEAFF
.,TRBV13,TRBJ2-5,.,TGTGCCAGCAGCCCCGGGGTCCAAGAGACCCAGTACTTC,CASSPGVQETQYF
.,TRBV2,TRBJ2-7,TRBD2,TGTGCCAGCAGAGGGAGGGGCACCTACGAGCAGTACTTC,CASRGRGTYEQYF
.,TRBV29-1,TRBJ2-5,TRBD2,TGCAGCGTAGTCGGACTAGCGGGAGTAGAGACCCAGTACTTC,CSVVGLAGVETQYF
many,TRBV2,TRBJ2-7,TRBD1,TGTGCCAGCACCCGGGACAGCTACGAGCAGTACTTC,CASTRDSYEQYF
.,TRBV19,TRBJ2-3,TRBD1,TGTGCCAGTAGCTCAGACAGGGGGCGATTAGATACGCAGTATTTT,CASSSDRGRLDTQYF
.,TRBV2,TRBJ2-7,TRBD2,TGTGCCAGCAGCGATCTAGCGGGAGGGCCCTACGAGCAGTACTTC,CASSDLAGGPYEQYF
.,TRBV9,TRBJ2-7,TRBD2,TGTGCCAGCAGCGTAGGTTCCGGACTAGCGGGAGATGACGAGCAGTACTTC,CASSVGSGLAGDDEQYF
.,TRBV4-2,TRBJ2-1,TRBD2,TGTGCCAGCAGCCTTACCTGGGATGGCGGGAGTACCTACAATGAGCAGTTCTTC,CASSLTWDGGSTYNEQFF
.,TRBV4-2,TRBJ2-2,.,TGTGCCAGCAGCCAAGGAGCGGACAACACCGGGGAGCTGTTTTTT,CASSQGADNTGELFF
.,TRBV27,TRBJ2-7,.,TGTGCCAGCAGTTTATCGCAGGCGAGCTCCTACGAGCAGTACTTC,CASSLSQASSYEQYF
few,TRBV6-5,TRBJ1-2,.,TGTGCCAGCAGCGCCTGGGGGGAACATGGCTACACCTTC,CASSAWGEHGYTF
.,TRBV28,TRBJ1-1,.,TGTGCCAGCAGTTCGACCCCGGGGGTAGGCACTGAAGCTTTCTTT,CASSSTPGVGTEAFF
.,TRBV28,TRBJ2-7,TRBD2,TGTGGGGTTCGAGGCGGGAGCTCCTACGAGCAGTACTTC,CGVRGGSSYEQYF
.,TRBV28,TRBJ2-1,.,TGTGCCAGCATGGAGCGCTCCTACAATGAGCAGTTCTTC,CASMERSYNEQFF
.,TRBV19,TRBJ1-2,.,TGTGCCAGTAGCCAAACGACAGGCTATGGCTACACCTTC,CASSQTTGYGYTF
.,TRBV5-1,TRBJ1-1,TRBD1,TGCGCCAGCAGCTGGGGACAGCCAACTGAAGCTTTCTTT,CASSWGQPTEAFF
few,TRBV5-1,TRBJ2-2,.,TGCGCCAGCAGCGGAGGTGATACCGGGGAGCTGTTTTTT,CASSGGDTGELFF
.,TRBV4-2,TRBJ1-1,.,TGTGCCAGCAGCCAAGACAACCAGGTGGGCGGGACTTTTCAAAAAGCTTTCTTT,CASSQDNQVGGTFQKAFF
.,TRBV19,TRBJ1-2,TRBD1,TGTGCCAGTAAACCCACCAGCGGGACAGGGTGGTGGAACTATGGCTACACCTTC,CASKPTSGTGWWNYGYTF
.,TRBV11-3,TRBJ2-7,TRBD2,TGTGCCAGCAGCCCAGCGGGAGCGCTCTCCTACGAGCAGTACTTC,CASSPAGALSYEQYF
.,TRBV7-9,TRBJ2-7,TRBD2,TGTGCCAGCAGCACCTCTAGCGGAGCCCCCTACGAGCAGTACTTC,CASSTSSGAPYEQYF
.,TRBV6-1,TRBJ2-7,.,TGTGCCAGCAGGTCAGGGGCTCTTCGCGAGCAGTACTTC,CASRSGALREQYF
.,TRBV11-1,TRBJ1-1,TRBD1,TGTGCCAGCAGCTCCAGGACAGGGTCGGCTTTCTTT,CASSSRTGSAFF
.,TRBV13,TRBJ2-5,TRBD1,TGTGCCAGCAGCCTCAGGACAGGGTACCAAGAGACCCAGTACTTC,CASSLRTGYQETQYF
.,TRBV5-1,TRBJ1-2,.,TGCGCCAGCAGCTTGGACGAGGGGGTCCAAGGGGGCTACACCTTC,CASSLDEGVQGGYTF
once,TRBV6-5,TRBJ2-1,.,TGTGCCAGCAGTATTCAGGGCTCCTACAATGAGCAGTTCTTC,CASSIQGSYNEQFF
.,TRBV29-1,TRBJ1-4,.,TGCAGCGTCTCGGGGAGGTTTAATGAAAAACTGTTTTTT,CSVSGRFNEKLFF
few,TRBV6-5,TRBJ2-7,.,TGTGCCAGCAGTTACTCCAGGCTAACCTACGAGCAGTACTTC,CASSYSRLTYEQYF
few,TRBV28,TRBJ2-7,TRBD2,TGTGCCAGCAGGGGCGCTAGCGGTGCCTCCTACGAGCAGTACTTC,CASRGASGASYEQYF
.,TRBV4-1,TRBJ2-7,TRBD2,TGCGCCAGCAGCCAAACAACTAGCGGGAGGGTCTACGAGCAGTACTTC,CASSQTTSGRVYEQYF
.,TRBV4-2,TRBJ2-1,TRBD1,TGTGCCAGCAGCCAAGATGGTGCGGGACAGGGCAGAAATGAGCAGTTCTTC,CASSQDGAGQGRNEQFF
.,TRBV7-2,TRBJ2-1,TRBD2,TGTGCCAGCAGCTCCGGGGGGGCGAAGGAGCAGTTCTTC,CASSSGGAKEQFF
once,TRBV7-9,TRBJ2-7,.,TGTGCCAGCAGCCCCCAGGTGTTTACAGACCAAATCGAGCAGTACTTC,CASSPQVFTDQIEQYF
few,TRBV7-2,TRBJ2-7,.,TGTGCCAGCAGCCCTAGCTCCTACGAGCAGTACTTC,CASSPSSYEQYF
.,TRBV10-3,TRBJ2-1,.,TGTGCCATCCGGTTTAGCGAGATCTACAATGAGCAGTTCTTC,CAIRFSEIYNEQFF
.,TRBV2,TRBJ2-1,TRBD1,TGTGCCAGCAGTGCAGGACAGGGGAGGGATGAGCAGTTCTTC,CASSAGQGRDEQFF
many,TRBV7-2,TRBJ2-6,.,TGTGCCAGCACCATCTCTGGGGCCAACGTCCTGACTTTC,CASTISGANVLTF
.,TRBV5-8,TRBJ2-7,TRBD1,TGTGCCAGCAGCCGACGGACAGGTTTCTACGAGCAGTACTTC,CASSRRTGFYEQYF
.,TRBV28,TRBJ1-5,.,TGTGCCAGCAGTTTCCAGCAGGTCAATCAGCCCCAGCATTTT,CASSFQQVNQPQHF
.,TRBV9,TRBJ1-1,TRBD1,TGTGCCAGCAGCGCCCGGGACAGCCAAGCTTTCTTT,CASSARDSQAFF
.,TRBV28,TRBJ2-7,.,TGTGCCAGCAGTCGGCCCCGGGACTTCCAATACGAGCAGTACTTC,CASSRPRDFQYEQYF
once,TRBV27,TRBJ2-3,.,TGTGCCAGCAGTTTACGGGGTGCAGATACGCAGTATTTT,CASSLRGADTQYF
.,TRBV30,TRBJ2-7,TRBD2,TGTGCCTGGAGTGTCAACAGCGGGATAAGCGAGCAGTACTTC,CAWSVNSGISEQYF
few,TRBV28,TRBJ2-7,TRBD1,TGTGCCAGCAGTTTATTGGACAGGGCGGCCGAGCAGTACTTC,CASSLLDRAAEQYF
.,TRBV27,TRBJ2-3,.,TGTGCCAGCAGTTTGGGGAGCCCCACAGATACGCAGTATTTT,CASSLGSPTDTQYF
.,TRBV4-1,TRBJ2-7,.,TGCGCCAGCAGCCTCCGGGGGGCCGTGAGCTACGAGCAGTACTTC,CASSLRGAVSYEQYF
.,TRBV9,TRBJ2-5,TRBD1,TGTGCCAGCAGCGTAGGTGGGACAGGGAGCCAAGAGACCCAGTACTTC,CASSVGGTGSQETQYF
.,TRBV5-3,TRBJ2-3,.,TGTGCCAGAAGCTTTCCGGAGGAGGGTACGCAGTATTTT,CARSFPEEGTQYF
.,TRBV18,TRBJ2-7,TRBD1,TGTGCCAGCTCACCCGGGACAGGGTTTAGCGAGCAGTACTTC,CASSPGTGFSEQYF
.,TRBV6-5,TRBJ2-1,TRBD2,TGTGCCAGCAGTTACTCGGGAGCGGGAGGGGACAATGAGCAGTTCTTC,CASSYSGAGGDNEQFF